This T cell receptor beta chain stems from a study of cytomegalovirus exposure and HLA in healthy donors. It was with 60 Vbeta and 13 Jbeta primers that the PCR ran. Assay used: immunoSEQ multiplex PCR; TCRdb lists only in-frame clones, some missing. The sample shows 35,000 to 45,000 clones, and approximately 8.4% sits with its ten largest clones. Overall study findings and caveats: A later analysis linked a missense DCLRE1C variant to TCR beta V- and J-gene trimming.

Turning to this clone: The target antigen is unknown.

The V gene end was trimmed by 1 base and the J gene end by 3 bases; junction bases not matched to a gene: 0. This CDR3 region has 14 residues. Germline CDR1 reads LGHNA; CDR2 reads YNFKEQ. Source material: PBMCs. The V gene is TRBV4-2, the J gene TRBJ1-1; TRBD1 matches 9 bases. This TCR derives from a man between 40 and 49 years old in good health and CMV-seropositive. CDR3 amino acids: CASSQGQGDTEAFF. Here the CDR3 DNA reads TGTGCCAGCAGCCAAGGACAGGGGGACACTGAAGCTTTCTTT.